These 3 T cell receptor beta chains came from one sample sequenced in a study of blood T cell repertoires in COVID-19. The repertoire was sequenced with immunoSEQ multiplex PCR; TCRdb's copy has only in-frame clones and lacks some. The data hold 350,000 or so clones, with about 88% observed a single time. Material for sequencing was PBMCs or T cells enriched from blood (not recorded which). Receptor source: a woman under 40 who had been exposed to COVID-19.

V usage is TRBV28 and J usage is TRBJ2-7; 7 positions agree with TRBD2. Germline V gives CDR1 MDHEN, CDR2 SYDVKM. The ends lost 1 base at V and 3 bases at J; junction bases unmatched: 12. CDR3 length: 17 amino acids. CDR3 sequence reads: CASSLYPSSGEGYEQYF. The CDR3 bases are TGTGCCAGCAGTTTATACCCATCCAGCGGGGAGGGCTACGAGCAGTACTTC.

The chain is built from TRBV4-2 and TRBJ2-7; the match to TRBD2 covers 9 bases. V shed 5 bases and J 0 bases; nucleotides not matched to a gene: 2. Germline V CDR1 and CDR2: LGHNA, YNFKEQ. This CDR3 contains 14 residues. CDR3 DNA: TGTGCCAGCAGCGTTAGCGGGAGCTCCTACGAGCAGTACTTC. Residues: CASSVSGSSYEQYF.

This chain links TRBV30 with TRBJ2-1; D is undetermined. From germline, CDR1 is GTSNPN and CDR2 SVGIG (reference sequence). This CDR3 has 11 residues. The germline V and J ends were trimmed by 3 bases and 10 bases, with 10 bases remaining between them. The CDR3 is CAWRKVLEQFF. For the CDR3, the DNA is TGTGCCTGGAGGAAGGTACTAGAGCAGTTCTTC.